Each of the 10 T cell receptor beta chains below was sequenced from the same sample in a study of blood T cell repertoires in COVID-19. Sequencing used immunoSEQ multiplex PCR; TCRdb keeps in-frame clones, though not all of them. The data show some 150,000 clones, just under 85% seen once. Sequenced: peripheral blood. The receptors shown here come from a man aged 40-49 years who had recovered from COVID-19.

The chain is built from TRBV27 and TRBJ2-6; 8 positions match TRBD1. Looked up from germline, CDR1 is MNHEY and CDR2 is SMNVEV (reference sequence). The CDR3 runs to 16 residues. The junction had 3 bases not matched to a gene; V was cut back by 3 bases and J by 2 bases. Here the CDR3 DNA reads TGTGCCAGCAGTTTTCACAGGGGGGCTGGGGCCAACGTCCTGACTTTC. As protein: CASSFHRGAGANVLTF.

The sample holds a few counts of this clone. The same CDR3 is also encoded by other DNA sequences in this sample. This sequence joins TRBV4-3 and TRBJ2-1; TRBD2 matches 8 bases. The germline V gene encodes CDR1 LGHNA and CDR2 YSLEER. CDR3 length: 16 amino acids. The ends lost 2 bases at V and 3 bases at J; junction bases unmatched: 6. The CDR3 reads CASSQSSGRNYNEQFF. The CDR3 DNA is TGCGCCAGCAGCCAATCTAGCGGGCGAAACTACAATGAGCAGTTCTTC.

The J gene is TRBJ1-2, the V gene TRBV6-5; TRBD1 aligns across 10 bases. J gave up 6 bases and V 2 bases, and 0 bases lay outside the gene matches. The germline V gene has CDR1 MNHEY and CDR2 SVGAGI. This CDR3 has 13 residues. CDR3 nucleotides: TGTGCCAGCAGTTACGGACAGGGGGATGGCTACACCTTC. Translated: CASSYGQGDGYTF.

This clone was recorded at least ten times. V usage is TRBV6-4 and J usage is TRBJ2-1; tentative D call: TRBD2 (5 bases). Germline V lookup: CDR1 MRHNA, CDR2 SNTAGT. V lost 0 bases to trimming and J lost 9 bases, with 9 bases between them. This CDR3 contains 13 residues. In DNA form, the CDR3 reads TGTGCCAGCAGTGACTCGTTCAGCGGTGAGCAGTTCTTC. Translation gives CASSDSFSGEQFF.

On this clone: Other DNA sequences within the sample encode an identical CDR3. The chain uses TRBV2 and TRBJ2-5; D is unresolved. Germline CDR1 reads SNHLY; CDR2 reads FYNNEI. This CDR3 has 12 amino acids. With 4 bases removed from V and 2 bases from J, the gap between germline ends came to 5 bases. The CDR3 region is CASSVLQETQYF. The CDR3 DNA reads as TGTGCCAGCAGTGTACTGCAAGAGACCCAGTACTTC.

The V gene is TRBV19, the J gene TRBJ1-1, with 7 bases identical to TRBD1. The CDR3 has 12 residues. The trim removed 7 bases at V and 5 bases at J, leaving 4 bases unmatched. Germline V gene lookup returns CDR1 LNHDA and CDR2 SQIVND (reference sequence). CDR3 bases: TGTGCCAGTATGAGGGGGCGAACTGAAGCTTTCTTT. This encodes CASMRGRTEAFF.

Many counts were recorded for this clone. This chain uses TRBV5-6 with TRBJ2-7, with 8 bases aligning to TRBD1. J gave up 0 bases and V 3 bases, and 8 bases lay outside the gene matches. CDR3 length: 16 amino acids. From germline, CDR1 is SGHDT and CDR2 YYEEEE. CDR3 bases: TGTGCCAGCAGCTCCAATACAGGGGGTTACTCCTACGAGCAGTACTTC. Translating gives CASSSNTGGYSYEQYF.

The V gene is TRBV4-3, the J gene TRBJ2-3, with a weak D call TRBD2 (6 bases). This CDR3 has 16 residues. CDR1 and CDR2 from the germline V gene are LGHNA and YSLEER. V lost 2 bases and J 2 bases, leaving 14 bases between the germline ends. The CDR3 bases are TGCGCCAGCAGCCAATTTGTTGGCGGGATCACAGATACGCAGTATTTT. Its protein is CASSQFVGGITDTQYF.

The V call is TRBV2, the J call TRBJ2-1; TRBD1 matches 8 bases. The CDR3 loop spans 14 amino acids. Germline loops: CDR1 SNHLY, CDR2 FYNNEI. Germline trimming cut 5 bases from V and 2 bases from J; bases unmatched to any gene: 2. CDR3 residues: CASSQGAAYNEQFF. CDR3 DNA sequence: TGTGCCAGCAGTCAGGGGGCCGCCTACAATGAGCAGTTCTTC.

This rearrangement joins TRBV19 to TRBJ2-1, with a tentative D call TRBD1 (6 bases). Trimming shortened V by 8 bases and J by 3 bases, and 11 bases separated the two germline ends. Germline V lookup: CDR1 LNHDA, CDR2 SQIVND (reference sequence). The CDR3 is 13 residues long. The CDR3 DNA is TGTGCCAGTCCAGGGGCCCTCTACAATGAGCAGTTCTTC. This encodes CASPGALYNEQFF.